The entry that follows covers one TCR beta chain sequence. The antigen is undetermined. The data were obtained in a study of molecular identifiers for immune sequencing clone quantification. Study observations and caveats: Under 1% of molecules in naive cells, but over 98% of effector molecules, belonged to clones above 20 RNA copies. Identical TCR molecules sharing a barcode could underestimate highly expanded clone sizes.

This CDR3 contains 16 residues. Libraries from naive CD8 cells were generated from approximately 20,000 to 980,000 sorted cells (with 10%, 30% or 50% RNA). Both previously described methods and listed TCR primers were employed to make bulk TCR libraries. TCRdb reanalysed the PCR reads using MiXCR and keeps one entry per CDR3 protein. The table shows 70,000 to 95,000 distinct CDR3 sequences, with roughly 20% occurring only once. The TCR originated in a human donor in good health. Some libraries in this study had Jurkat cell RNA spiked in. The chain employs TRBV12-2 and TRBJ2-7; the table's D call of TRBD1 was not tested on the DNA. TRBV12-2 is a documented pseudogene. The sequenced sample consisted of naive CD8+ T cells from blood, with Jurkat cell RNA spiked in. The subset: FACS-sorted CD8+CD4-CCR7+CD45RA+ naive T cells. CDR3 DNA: TGTGCAAGTCGCTTAGCGGGAGACAGGGATTCCTACGAGCAGTACTTC. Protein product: CASRLAGDRDSYEQYF.